This TCR beta chain was obtained from a study of PD-1 blockade in classical Hodgkin lymphoma. Study-level results: Researchers reported that CD4+ TCR diversity, though not CD8+, rose significantly by C4D1.

Every one of the patients relapsed after autologous stem cell transplantation (brentuximab vedotin exposure was variable). The CD4+ T cells used were purified from thawed PBMCs through magnetic negative selection. Patients had relapsed/refractory classical Hodgkin lymphoma with complete response, partial response or progressive disease as best response. This clone was picked up a small number of times. Its antigen is as yet unknown. The CDR3 is 13 amino acids. Between the trimmed V and J ends, which lost 5 bases and 4 bases, there was a span of 11 bases. Looked up from germline, CDR1 is LNHDA and CDR2 is SQIVND (reference sequence). Assay: immunoSEQ multiplex PCR; the TCRdb copy retains only in-frame clones and omits some. Here the sample spans over 20,000 clones, 84% being singletons.

Sequencing used CD4+ T cells from blood, obtained at baseline. The V and J genes are TRBV19 and TRBJ2-5; the D call may be TRBD1 or TRBD2 (5 bases each). The receptor was derived from a human donor with classical Hodgkin lymphoma. The CDR3 bases are TGTGCCAGTAGTGAGGGGAGAAGAGAGACCCAGTACTTC. This encodes CASSEGRRETQYF.